This T cell receptor (beta chain) was documented in a study of T cells in Graves' hyperthyroidism and ophthalmopathy. Ten or more counts support this clonotype. The antigen is undetermined. No ophthalmopathy progression within 18 months constituted stable Graves' hyperthyroidism. Uncontrolled infection, other autoimmune disease, pregnancy and lactation each barred patients from inclusion. RNA transcripts were the template for amplifying TCR beta CDR3 regions. When the TCR CDR3 underwent first-round RT-PCR, the HTBI primer set was used. TCRdb reanalysed the multiplex PCR reads using MiXCR and keeps one entry per CDR3 protein. Of around 350,000 distinct CDR3 sequences in the sample, about a fifth were seen once. Study-wide results and limits: Patients with ophthalmopathy were separated from those with stable hyperthyroidism by a 13 V-J model. Most clonotypes that expanded in the thyroid above 0.001 also showed up in blood.

Germline values: CDR1 SGHRS, CDR2 YFSETQ. V lost 3 bases and J lost 5; bases outside the gene matches: 8. The CDR3 covers 15 residues. Sequenced material: blood. The sequence derives from a woman younger than 35 with Graves' hyperthyroidism. This sequence joins TRBV5-1 and TRBJ2-7, with TRBD2 matching over 10 bases. The CDR3 sequence is CASSSGTSDVHEQYF. CDR3 bases: TGCGCCAGCAGCTCGGGGACTAGCGACGTCCACGAGCAGTACTTC.